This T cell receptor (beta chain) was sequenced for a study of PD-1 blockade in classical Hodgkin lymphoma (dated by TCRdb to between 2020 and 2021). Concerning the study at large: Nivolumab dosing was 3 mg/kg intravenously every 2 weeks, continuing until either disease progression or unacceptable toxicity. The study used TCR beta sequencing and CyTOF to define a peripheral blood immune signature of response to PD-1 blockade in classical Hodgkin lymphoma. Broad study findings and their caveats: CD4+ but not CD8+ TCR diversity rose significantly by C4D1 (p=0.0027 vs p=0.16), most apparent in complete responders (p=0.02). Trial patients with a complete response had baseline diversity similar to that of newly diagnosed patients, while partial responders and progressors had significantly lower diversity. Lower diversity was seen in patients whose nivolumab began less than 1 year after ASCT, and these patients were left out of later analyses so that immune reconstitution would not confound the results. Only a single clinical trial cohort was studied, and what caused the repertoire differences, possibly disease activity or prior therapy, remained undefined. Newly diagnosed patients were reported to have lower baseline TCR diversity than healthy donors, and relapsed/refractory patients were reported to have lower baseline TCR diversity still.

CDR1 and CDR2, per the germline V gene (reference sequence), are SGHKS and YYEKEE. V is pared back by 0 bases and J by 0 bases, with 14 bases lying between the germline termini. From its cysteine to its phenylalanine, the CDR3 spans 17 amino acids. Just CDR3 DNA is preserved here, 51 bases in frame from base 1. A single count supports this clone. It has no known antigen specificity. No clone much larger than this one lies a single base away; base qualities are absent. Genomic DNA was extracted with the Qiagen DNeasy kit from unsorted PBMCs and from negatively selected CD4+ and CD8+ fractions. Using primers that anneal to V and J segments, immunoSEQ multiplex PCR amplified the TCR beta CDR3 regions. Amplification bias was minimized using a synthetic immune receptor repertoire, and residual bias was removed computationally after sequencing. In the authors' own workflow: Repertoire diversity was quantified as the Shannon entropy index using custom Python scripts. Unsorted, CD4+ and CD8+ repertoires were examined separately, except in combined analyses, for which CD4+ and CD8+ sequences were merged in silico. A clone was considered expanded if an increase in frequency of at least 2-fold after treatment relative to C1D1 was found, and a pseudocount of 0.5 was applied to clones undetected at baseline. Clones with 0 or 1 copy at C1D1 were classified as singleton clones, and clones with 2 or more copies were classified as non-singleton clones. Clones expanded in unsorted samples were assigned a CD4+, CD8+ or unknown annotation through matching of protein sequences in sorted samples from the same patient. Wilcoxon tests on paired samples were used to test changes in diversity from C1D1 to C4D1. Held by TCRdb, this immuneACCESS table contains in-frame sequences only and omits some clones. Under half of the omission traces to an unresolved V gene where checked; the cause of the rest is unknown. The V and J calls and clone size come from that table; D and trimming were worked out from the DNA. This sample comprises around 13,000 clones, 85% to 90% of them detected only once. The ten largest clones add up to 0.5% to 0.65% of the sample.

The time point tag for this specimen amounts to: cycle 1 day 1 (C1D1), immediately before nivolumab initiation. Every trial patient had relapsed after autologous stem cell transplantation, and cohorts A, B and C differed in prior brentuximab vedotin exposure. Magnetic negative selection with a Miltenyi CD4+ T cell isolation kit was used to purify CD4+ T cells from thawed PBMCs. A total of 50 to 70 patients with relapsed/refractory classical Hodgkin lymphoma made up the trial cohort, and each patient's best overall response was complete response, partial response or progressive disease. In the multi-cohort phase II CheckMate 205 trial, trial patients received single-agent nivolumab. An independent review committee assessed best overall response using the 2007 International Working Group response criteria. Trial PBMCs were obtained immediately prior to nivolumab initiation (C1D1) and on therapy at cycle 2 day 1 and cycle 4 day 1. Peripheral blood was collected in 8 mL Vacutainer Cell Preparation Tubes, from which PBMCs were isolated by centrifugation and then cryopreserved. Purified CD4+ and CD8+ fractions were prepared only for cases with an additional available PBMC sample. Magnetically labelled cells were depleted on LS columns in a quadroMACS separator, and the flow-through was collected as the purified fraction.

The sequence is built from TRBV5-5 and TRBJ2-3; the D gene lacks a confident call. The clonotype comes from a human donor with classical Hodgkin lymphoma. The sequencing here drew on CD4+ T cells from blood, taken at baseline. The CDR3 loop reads CASSLAPYTSSTDTQYF. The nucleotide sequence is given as TGTGCCAGCAGCTTGGCTCCCTACACCTCTAGCACAGATACGCAGTATTTT. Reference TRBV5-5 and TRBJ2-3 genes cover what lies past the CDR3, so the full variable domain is DAGVTQSPTHLIKTRGQQVTLRCSPISGHKSVSWYQQVLGQGPQFIFQYYEKEERGRGNFPDRFSARQFPNYSSELNVNALLLGDSALYLCASSLAPYTSSTDTQYFGPGTRLTVL.